This T cell receptor beta chain was sequenced for a study of blood T cell repertoires in COVID-19. The wider study: From T cells, B-cell-depleted T cells, or PBMCs came the material, which was cDNA or gDNA.

Per the germline V gene, CDR1 is LNHNV and CDR2 is YYDKDF (reference sequence). The ends lost 0 bases at V and 6 bases at J; junction bases unmatched: 2. The CDR3 covers 14 residues. Participants were aged about 18 to 90 years, lived in about 26 US areas, and enrolled virtually. Cohort placement rested on clinical history that participants reported themselves. What the recovered Cohort 3 donors had was two negative PCRs, clearance, or symptom resolution. Produced via immunoSEQ multiplex PCR; TCRdb's table is partial and in-frame only. The sample contains 150,000 to 200,000 clones, approximately 85% of which appear only once.

This receptor was obtained from a woman aged 18-29 years who had recovered from COVID-19. The rearrangement joins TRBV15 to TRBJ2-1, with TRBD2 identical over 7 bases. The material sequenced was PBMCs or T cells enriched from blood (not recorded which). CDR3 loop: CATSREASGNEQFF. The CDR3 DNA is TGTGCCACCAGCAGAGAAGCTAGCGGCAATGAGCAGTTCTTC.